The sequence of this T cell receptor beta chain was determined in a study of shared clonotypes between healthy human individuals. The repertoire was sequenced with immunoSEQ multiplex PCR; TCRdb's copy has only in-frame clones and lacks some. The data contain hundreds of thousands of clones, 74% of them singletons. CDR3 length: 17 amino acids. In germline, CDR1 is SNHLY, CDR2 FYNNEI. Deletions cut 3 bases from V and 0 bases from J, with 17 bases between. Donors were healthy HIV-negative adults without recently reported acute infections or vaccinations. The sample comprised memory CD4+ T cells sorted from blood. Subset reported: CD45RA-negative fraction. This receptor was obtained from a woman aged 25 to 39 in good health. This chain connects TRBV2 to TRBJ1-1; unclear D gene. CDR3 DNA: TGTGCCAGCAGTGACCCCGGGAGAGGGAACATGAACACTGAAGCTTTCTTT. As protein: CASSDPGRGNMNTEAFF.